These 9 T cell receptor beta chains originate from one sample sequenced in a study of shared clonotypes between healthy human individuals. Sequencing used immunoSEQ multiplex PCR; TCRdb keeps in-frame clones, though not all of them. The table shows 450,000 to 500,000 clones, with over 70% occurring only once. The sequencing input was PBMCs. The receptors here all came from a middle-aged woman in good health. Some clones in this sample may be carry-over from other donors' samples.

The chain joins TRBV7-8 to TRBJ1-5; D unclear. This CDR3 has 14 amino acids. CDR1 and CDR2 (germline): SGHVS, FQNEAQ. Trimming removed 3 bases at V and 3 bases at J, with 9 bases between. CDR3 amino acids: CASSFREINQPQHF. The CDR3 DNA follows: TGTGCCAGCAGCTTCCGGGAAATCAATCAGCCCCAGCATTTT.

The chain is built from TRBV4-3 and TRBJ2-2, with D tentatively TRBD1 or TRBD2 (5 bases each). Trimming took off 2 bases at V and 3 bases at J, with 10 bases between the two ends. CDR3 length equals 15 residues. The germline gives CDR1 LGHNA, CDR2 YSLEER. The CDR3 DNA is TGCGCCAGCAGCCAACCGGGGCCCGACACCGGGGAGCTGTTTTTT. Amino acids: CASSQPGPDTGELFF.

This clone occurred once. This sequence may be a read error, since a much larger clone differs from it by one base. Other DNA sequences in this specimen translate into the identical CDR3. CDR3 sequence (DNA): TGTGCCAGCAGTTTCGGGACAGGGTCCTACGAGCAGTACTTC. Translating gives CASSFGTGSYEQYF. The chain employs TRBV28 and TRBJ2-7, with 9 bases identical to TRBD1. V shed 3 bases and J 1 base; nucleotides not matched to a gene: 1. The germline V gene has CDR1 MDHEN and CDR2 SYDVKM. The CDR3 is 14 residues long. The full variable domain, completed using reference TRBV28 and TRBJ2-7, is DVKVTQSSRYLVKRTGEKVFLECVQDMDHENMFWYRQDPGLGLRLIYFSYDVKMKEKGDIPEGYSVSREKKERFSLILESASTNQTSMYLCASSFGTGSYEQYFGPGTRLTVT.

This clone was seen once. A read error may be the cause here, since a much bigger clone is one base away. The rearrangement links TRBV4-2 to TRBJ1-5; the D is unclear. Trimming stripped 0 bases from V and 6 bases from J, with 6 bases between. Germline V gene data show CDR1 as LGHNA and CDR2 as YNFKEQ. The CDR3 length is 13 residues. CDR3 bases: TGTGCCAGCAGCCAAGAGGGTGGTCAGCCCCAGCATTTT. It is translated as CASSQEGGQPQHF.

This chain connects TRBV5-6 to TRBJ2-7; D is unresolved. The germline CDR1 and CDR2 sequences are SGHDT and YYEEEE. The CDR3 sequence is 13 residues long. The V and J ends lost 0 bases and 2 bases respectively, with 6 bases between them. The CDR3 nucleotides are TGTGCCAGCAGCTTGGAGCTAGCCTACGAGCAGTACTTC. Translating it yields CASSLELAYEQYF. Full variable domain (missing parts from reference TRBV5-6 and TRBJ2-7): DAGVTQSPTHLIKTRGQQVTLRCSPKSGHDTVSWYQQALGQGPQFIFQYYEEEERQRGNFPDRFSGHQFPNYSSELNVNALLLGDSALYLCASSLELAYEQYFGPGTRLTVT.

The chain has TRBV9 and TRBJ1-2, with 7 bases lining up with TRBD1. V lost 4 bases and J lost 4; bases outside the gene matches: 7. This CDR3 is 14 amino acids long. CDR1 is SGDLS and CDR2 is YYNGEE in the germline V gene. The CDR3 loop is CASSPRGAGYGYTF. In DNA, the CDR3 is TGTGCCAGCAGCCCCAGGGGGGCGGGCTATGGCTACACCTTC.

The chain has TRBV11-2 and TRBJ1-5, with D maybe TRBD1 (5 bases). V was shortened by 5 bases and J by 4 bases, with 9 bases between the two germline ends. This CDR3 region has 13 residues. Germline loops: CDR1 SGHAT, CDR2 FQNNGV. CDR3 amino acids: CASSMDTNQPQHF. The CDR3 DNA is TGTGCCAGCAGCATGGACACGAATCAGCCCCAGCATTTT.

Turning to this clone: It is likely a read error: a sequence one base away is far more abundant. The rearrangement joins TRBV28 to TRBJ2-1; TRBD2 matches at 7 bases. This CDR3 is 15 amino acids long. CDR1 and CDR2 from the germline V gene are MDHEN and SYDVKM. Trimming took 7 bases from V and 8 from J; bases not matched to a gene: 14. The CDR3 nucleotides are TGTGCCAGCACATTAGCGGGCCTCTGGTCGTATGAGCAGTTCTTC. Translating gives CASTLAGLWSYEQFF.

There are a few counts of this clone. Compared with germline, one end of the junction differs, possibly owing to a read error. The rearrangement uses TRBV7-7 and TRBJ1-4, with D uncertain. CDR1 and CDR2 from the germline V gene are SSHAT and FNYEAQ (reference sequence). CDR3 length: 13 amino acids. The CDR3 here is CASSLVPNEKLFF. The CDR3 coding sequence is TGTGCTAGCAGCTTAGTGCCGAATGAAAAACTGTTTTTT.